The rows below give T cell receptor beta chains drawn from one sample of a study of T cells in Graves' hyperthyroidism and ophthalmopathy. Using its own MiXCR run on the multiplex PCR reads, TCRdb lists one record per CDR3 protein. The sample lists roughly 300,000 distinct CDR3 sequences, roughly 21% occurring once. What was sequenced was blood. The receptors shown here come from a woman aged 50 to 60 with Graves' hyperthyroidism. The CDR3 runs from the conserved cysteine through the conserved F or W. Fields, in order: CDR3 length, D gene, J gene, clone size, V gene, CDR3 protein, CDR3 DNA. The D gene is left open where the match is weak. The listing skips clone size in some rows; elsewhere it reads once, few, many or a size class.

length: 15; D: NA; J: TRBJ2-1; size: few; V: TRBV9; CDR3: CASSVGWGSYNEQFF; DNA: TGTGCCAGCAGCGTAGGATGGGGCTCCTACAATGAGCAGTTCTTC
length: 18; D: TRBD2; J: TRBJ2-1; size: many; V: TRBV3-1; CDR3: CASSPSSGLAGPRHEQFF; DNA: TGTGCCAGCAGTCCAAGTTCAGGACTAGCGGGCCCCAGGCATGAGCAGTTCTTC
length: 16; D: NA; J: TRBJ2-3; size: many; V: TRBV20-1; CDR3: CSAMGGQGFNTDTQYF; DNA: TGCAGTGCTATGGGGGGCCAAGGTTTTAACACAGATACGCAGTATTTT
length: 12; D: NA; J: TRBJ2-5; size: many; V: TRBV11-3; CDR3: CASSLGASTQYF; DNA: TGTGCCAGCAGCTTAGGTGCGTCGACCCAGTACTTC
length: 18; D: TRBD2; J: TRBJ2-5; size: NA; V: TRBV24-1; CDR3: CATSAHPGTSGFQETQYF; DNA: TGTGCCACCAGTGCACACCCCGGGACTAGCGGATTCCAAGAGACCCAGTACTTC
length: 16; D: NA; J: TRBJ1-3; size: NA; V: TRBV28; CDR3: CASSSPAVLWGNTIYF; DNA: TGTGCCAGCAGTTCCCCTGCAGTACTCTGGGGAAACACCATATATTTT
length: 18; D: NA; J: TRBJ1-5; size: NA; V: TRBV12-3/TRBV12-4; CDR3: CASSPGILGALSNQPQHF; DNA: TGTGCCAGCAGTCCTGGAATTTTGGGGGCCCTTAGCAATCAGCCCCAGCATTTT
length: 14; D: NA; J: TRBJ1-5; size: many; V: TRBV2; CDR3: CASRTGGGNQPQHF; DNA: TGTGCCAGCAGGACGGGAGGAGGCAATCAGCCCCAGCATTTT
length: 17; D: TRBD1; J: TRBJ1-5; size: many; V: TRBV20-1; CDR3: CSARPIRGSVSNQPQHF; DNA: TGCAGTGCTAGGCCTATCAGGGGGTCCGTGAGCAATCAGCCCCAGCATTTT
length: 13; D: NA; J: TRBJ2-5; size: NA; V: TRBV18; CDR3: CASSPRRMETQYF; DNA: TGTGCCAGCTCACCACGGCGGATGGAGACCCAGTACTTC
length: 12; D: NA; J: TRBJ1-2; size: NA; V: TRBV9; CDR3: CASSEGDFGYTF; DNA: TGTGCCAGCAGCGAGGGAGATTTTGGCTACACCTTC
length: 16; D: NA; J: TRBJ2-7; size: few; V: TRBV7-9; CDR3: CASQQSPGGGPYEQYF; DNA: TGTGCCAGCCAGCAGTCTCCGGGAGGGGGCCCCTACGAGCAGTACTTC
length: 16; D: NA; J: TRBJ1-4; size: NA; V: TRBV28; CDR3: CASSEDRPRLNEKLFF; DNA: TGTGCCAGCAGTGAGGACAGACCCCGTCTTAATGAAAAACTGTTTTTT
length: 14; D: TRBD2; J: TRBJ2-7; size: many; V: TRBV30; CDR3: CALIGTSDSYEQYF; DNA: TGTGCCTTGATCGGGACTAGCGACTCCTACGAGCAGTACTTC
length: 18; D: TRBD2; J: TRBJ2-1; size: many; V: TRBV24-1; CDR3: CATSEPGTSGRSYNEQFF; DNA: TGTGCCACCAGTGAGCCAGGGACTAGCGGACGCTCCTACAATGAGCAGTTCTTC